The TCR beta chain described here comes from a study of T-cell memory formation after mild COVID-19. One entry per CDR3 protein results from TCRdb running MiXCR on the 5' RACE reads. The table records some 120,000 distinct CDR3 sequences, approximately 15% of them present only once. V lost 3 bases and J lost 0; bases outside the gene matches: 5. The CDR3 extends over 16 amino acids. This clonotype has a handful of counts. The rearrangement links TRBV12-3 or TRBV12-4 to TRBJ1-1; 9 bases agree with TRBD1. Sequencing was carried out using PBMCs or a T cell subset sorted from them (not recorded which). The source is a man between 18 and 29 years old who had mild COVID-19 (a few samples of this study predate the infection). Cell type and time point are not known. The CDR3 bases are TGTGCCAGCAGTTTTATGACAGGGGGAATGAACACTGAAGCTTTCTTT. Protein product: CASSFMTGGMNTEAFF.